A single sample is the source of the 28 T cell receptor beta chains below, sequenced in a study of cytomegalovirus exposure and HLA in healthy donors. Here immunoSEQ multiplex PCR was the method, and the copy in TCRdb shows in-frame clones only, minus some. There are 150,000 to 200,000 clones in the sample; around 88% occur only once, and more than 1.1% lies in the top ten. The sequenced material came from PBMCs. The receptor set was obtained from a woman aged 18-35 years in good health and CMV-seronegative.

The rearrangement uses TRBV4-2 and TRBJ2-7, with a possible D match to TRBD2 (5 bases). V gave up 6 bases and J gave up 2 bases, with 8 bases separating them. CDR3 length: 12 residues. Per the germline V gene, CDR1 is LGHNA and CDR2 is YNFKEQ. CDR3 region: CASRDGTYEQYF. CDR3 bases: TGTGCCAGCAGGGACGGGACCTACGAGCAGTACTTC.

V gene TRBV19 combines with J gene TRBJ2-3; 8 bases align to TRBD2. Trimming took 7 bases from V and 3 from J; bases not matched to a gene: 12. The length of the CDR3 is 16 residues. Germline-derived CDR1 and CDR2 are LNHDA and SQIVND (reference sequence). The CDR3 loop reads CASTSSLGRGTDTQYF. CDR3 in DNA: TGTGCCAGTACCTCTTCCCTCGGGAGGGGTACAGATACGCAGTATTTT.

V usage is TRBV6-1 and J usage is TRBJ2-7, with D maybe TRBD2 (6 bases). V was cut by 3 bases and J by 0 bases, with 15 bases left in between. This CDR3 contains 16 residues. Germline CDR1 reads MNHNS; CDR2 reads SASEGT. CDR3 DNA: TGTGCCAGCAGTGAGAGGGGATTGGGGGGCTCCTACGAGCAGTACTTC. The encoded protein is CASSERGLGGSYEQYF.

This clone was found a few times. CDR3 sequence reads: CATAREGYTF. CDR3 nucleotide sequence: TGTGCCACGGCCCGGGAAGGCTACACCTTC. This chain joins TRBV6-1 and TRBJ1-2; no firm D call. This CDR3 comprises 10 residues. Germline lookup yields CDR1 MNHNS and CDR2 SASEGT. The V end lost 10 bases, the J end lost 8 bases, and 11 bases lay between the germline ends.

The chain joins TRBV5-1 to TRBJ2-5; 7 bases agree with TRBD1. CDR1 SGHRS and CDR2 YFSETQ come from the germline V gene. J gave up 1 base and V 3 bases, and 3 bases lay outside the gene matches. The CDR3 is 14 residues long. CDR3 bases: TGCGCCAGCAGCTCAAGGACAGGCCAAGAGACCCAGTACTTC. Its translation is CASSSRTGQETQYF.

The gene calls are TRBV4-1 and TRBJ2-5, with D possibly TRBD2 on 5 matching bases. The CDR3 is 15 residues long. The ends were cut back, 2 bases at V and 2 bases at J, with 12 bases in the middle. Per the germline V gene, CDR1 is MGHRA and CDR2 is YSYEKL. CDR3 in DNA: TGCGCCAGCAGCCAATATTACCCGGGGCAAGAGACCCAGTACTTC. Translation: CASSQYYPGQETQYF.

This clone was observed a single time. This rearrangement joins TRBV25-1 to TRBJ2-5, with TRBD1 identical over 8 bases. This CDR3 spans 16 amino acids. In germline, CDR1 is MGHDK, CDR2 SYGVNS. J lost 3 bases, V lost 4 bases, and 10 bases had no gene match. The CDR3 coding sequence is TGTGCCAGCAGTGCCCGTTACACAGGGGGGAAAGAGACCCAGTACTTC. Protein product: CASSARYTGGKETQYF.

This clone was seen just once. The rearrangement uses TRBV29-1 and TRBJ1-2; D gene unclear. Germline V CDR1 and CDR2: SQVTM, ANQGSEA. Trimming removed 0 bases at V and 0 bases at J, with 5 bases between. This CDR3 has 13 amino acids. The CDR3 DNA follows: TGCAGCGTTGAAGACGGGGCTAACTATGGCTACACCTTC. It codes for CSVEDGANYGYTF.

This chain connects TRBV5-1 to TRBJ1-1; D perhaps matches TRBD1 (5 bases). V gave up 4 bases and J gave up 9 bases, with 13 bases separating them. Per germline, CDR1 SGHRS and CDR2 YFSETQ. The CDR3 loop spans 12 amino acids. The chain's CDR3 is CASSQEGLKAFF. The CDR3 bases are TGCGCCAGCAGCCAGGAGGGGCTTAAAGCTTTCTTT.

The chain is built from TRBV7-2 and TRBJ2-7; 12 bases are a match to TRBD2. The V and J ends lost 5 bases and 7 bases, in that order; junction bases with no gene match: 9. Germline V lookup: CDR1 SGHTA, CDR2 FQGNSA. CDR3 length: 15 residues. Here the CDR3 reads CASSHLAGGQGEQYF. CDR3 coding DNA: TGTGCCAGCAGCCATCTAGCGGGAGGGCAGGGGGAGCAGTACTTC.

This chain connects TRBV6-4 to TRBJ1-1; 7 positions agree with TRBD1. In germline, CDR1 is MRHNA, CDR2 SNTAGT. The ends lost 6 bases at V and 3 bases at J; junction bases unmatched: 7. The CDR3 sequence is 14 residues long. CDR3 in amino acids: CASRHRGVDTEAFF. The CDR3 region has the DNA TGTGCCAGCAGGCACAGGGGCGTGGACACTGAAGCTTTCTTT.

CDR3 DNA: TGTGCCAGCTCACCAGAGGAGAATGAGCAGTTCTTC. Its translation is CASSPEENEQFF. This rearrangement joins TRBV18 to TRBJ2-1; D unclear. The length of the CDR3 is 12 residues. The V gene's germline CDR1 is KGHSH and CDR2 LQKENI. V lost 2 bases and J 7 bases, leaving 6 bases between the germline ends. The variable domain in full, with the rest retrieved from reference TRBV18 and TRBJ2-1, is NAGVMQNPRHLVRRRGQEARLRCSPMKGHSHVYWYRQLPEEGLKFMVYLQKENIIDESGMPKERFSAEFPKEGPSILRIQQVVRGDSAAYFCASSPEENEQFFGPGTRLTVL.

The rearrangement uses TRBV5-6 and TRBJ1-2, with unresolved D. V lost 1 base and J 4 bases, leaving 5 bases between the germline ends. CDR1 SGHDT and CDR2 YYEEEE come from the germline V gene. The CDR3 sequence is 12 residues long. CDR3 DNA sequence: TGTGCCAGCAGCTTGCGGTCCTATGGCTACACCTTC. As protein: CASSLRSYGYTF.

A single count supports this clone. V usage is TRBV5-4 and J usage is TRBJ2-7; 8 bases map to TRBD1. This CDR3 region has 13 residues. After removal of 6 bases from V and 4 bases from J, the junction contained 6 bases not matched to a gene. CDR1 is SGHNT, CDR2 YYREEE, per germline (reference sequence). DNA of the CDR3: TGTGCCAGCACCCCCGGACAGGGATACGAGCAGTACTTC. Translated: CASTPGQGYEQYF.

This clone has only a few counts. The V and J genes are TRBV5-5 and TRBJ2-7, with 8 bases that match TRBD1. V was clipped by 4 bases and J by 2 bases; unmatched bases: 5. The germline V gene encodes CDR1 SGHKS and CDR2 YYEKEE (reference sequence). The CDR3 length is 14 residues. The CDR3 loop is CASSRDRIPYEQYF. The DNA for the CDR3 is TGTGCCAGCAGCCGGGACAGGATACCCTACGAGCAGTACTTC. Filled out from reference TRBV5-5 and TRBJ2-7, the complete variable domain reads DAGVTQSPTHLIKTRGQQVTLRCSPISGHKSVSWYQQVLGQGPQFIFQYYEKEERGRGNFPDRFSARQFPNYSSELNVNALLLGDSALYLCASSRDRIPYEQYFGPGTRLTVT.

V is TRBV19 and J is TRBJ1-5, with D perhaps matching TRBD1 (6 bases). CDR3 length equals 16 residues. The germline V and J ends were trimmed by 9 bases and 5 bases, with 23 bases remaining between them. From germline, CDR1 is LNHDA and CDR2 SQIVND (reference sequence). The CDR3 bases are TGTGCCAGCCTTAAGGCGGGGGGGGCGAAGGATCAGCCCCAGCATTTT. It translates to CASLKAGGAKDQPQHF. Together with reference TRBV19 and TRBJ1-5, the CDR3 gives the full variable domain: DGGITQSPKYLFRKEGQNVTLSCEQNLNHDAMYWYRQDPGQGLRLIYYSQIVNDFQKGDIAEGYSVSREKKESFPLTVTSAQKNPTAFYLCASLKAGGAKDQPQHFGDGTRLSIL.

This clone was seen a handful of times. V is TRBV7-9 and J is TRBJ2-3, with 7 bases matching TRBD1. Trimming cost V 5 bases and J 3 bases; bases outside gene matches: 11. Germline V gene sequence: CDR1 SEHNR, CDR2 FQNEAQ (reference sequence). The CDR3 is 16 amino acids. The CDR3 region is CASSPLGGSETDTQYF. Written as DNA, the CDR3 is TGTGCCAGCAGCCCCCTAGGGGGCTCGGAGACAGATACGCAGTATTTT.

This clone occurred once. J is TRBJ2-6 and V is TRBV6-4; possibly TRBD1 for D (6 bases). CDR3 length: 15 residues. Germline lookup yields CDR1 MRHNA and CDR2 SNTAGT. Trimming removed 3 bases from V and 4 bases from J, with 10 bases in between. Written as DNA, the CDR3 is TGTGCCAGCAGTGAACAGGGAGCCGGGGCCAACGTCCTGACTTTC. Amino acids: CASSEQGAGANVLTF.

The chain recombines TRBV5-4 with TRBJ1-1, with 12 bases fitting TRBD1. The CDR3 loop spans 17 amino acids. The ends lost 4 bases at V and 4 bases at J; junction bases unmatched: 11. Germline V gene sequence: CDR1 SGHNT, CDR2 YYREEE (reference sequence). CDR3 loop: CASSLGTGGTRGTEAFF. The CDR3 coding sequence is TGTGCCAGCAGCCTGGGGACAGGGGGCACTCGGGGCACTGAAGCTTTCTTT.

V usage is TRBV30 and J usage is TRBJ2-7; TRBD2 might be the D (6 bases). Trimming removed 5 bases at V and 2 bases at J, with 16 bases between. CDR1 and CDR2 from the germline V gene are GTSNPN and SVGIG (reference sequence). The CDR3 contains 14 residues. The CDR3 DNA is TGTGCCTGGGGTAACGGGGAGGAGGCCTACGAGCAGTACTTC. Amino acids: CAWGNGEEAYEQYF.

The V call is TRBV13, the J call TRBJ2-7, with TRBD2 as a possible D gene (6 bases). CDR3 length equals 13 residues. V lost 5 bases, J lost 7 bases, and 15 bases lay in between. Germline V gene data show CDR1 as PRHDT and CDR2 as FYEKMQ (reference sequence). This chain's CDR3 is CASSVGRSLEQYF. Here the CDR3 DNA reads TGTGCCAGCAGCGTCGGGAGATCTCTAGAGCAGTACTTC.

The V call is TRBV2, the J call TRBJ2-1; D is possibly TRBD2 (6 bases). Deletions cut 10 bases from V and 3 bases from J, with 19 bases between. CDR3 size: 15 residues. Germline CDR1 and CDR2: SNHLY and FYNNEI. For the CDR3, the DNA is TGTGCCACTCATTTGGGGGGAGCTGACTACAATGAGCAGTTCTTC. Its translation is CATHLGGADYNEQFF.

The rearrangement joins TRBV7-2 to TRBJ2-3; the D is unclear. V lost 0 bases and J lost 0, with 4 bases in between. The CDR3 is 14 residues long. Germline lookup yields CDR1 SGHTA and CDR2 FQGNSA. The CDR3 DNA is TGTGCCAGCAGCTTAGCGCGGAGCACAGATACGCAGTATTTT. Protein sequence: CASSLARSTDTQYF.

The V and J genes are TRBV27 and TRBJ2-1, with a tentative D call TRBD2 (5 bases). The CDR3 has 14 residues. With 6 bases removed from V and 5 bases from J, the gap between germline ends came to 14 bases. Germline CDR1 is MNHEY and CDR2 is SMNVEV (reference sequence). CDR3 sequence: CASSLSSGNNEQFF. CDR3 nucleotides: TGTGCCAGCAGCTTGTCATCCGGGAACAATGAGCAGTTCTTC.

V gene TRBV11-1 combines with J gene TRBJ1-3, with unresolved D. The V gene's germline CDR1 is SGHAT and CDR2 FQDESV (reference sequence). CDR3 length: 12 amino acids. V was shortened by 9 bases and J by 0 bases, with 6 bases between the two germline ends. Here the CDR3 DNA reads TGTGCCAGTGGCAGCTCTGGAAACACCATATATTTT. This sequence encodes CASGSSGNTIYF.

The V call is TRBV5-4, the J call TRBJ2-7; 8 positions match TRBD1. The CDR3 is made up of 16 amino acids. J gave up 2 bases and V 6 bases, and 13 bases lay outside the gene matches. Germline V CDR1 and CDR2: SGHNT, YYREEE (reference sequence). The chain's CDR3 is CASMDLRDRRTYEQYF. The DNA of the CDR3 is TGTGCCAGCATGGACCTCCGGGACAGGCGGACCTACGAGCAGTACTTC.

The chain combines TRBV5-1 with TRBJ2-1, with 13 bases fitting TRBD2. Trimming removed 7 bases from V and 6 bases from J; junction bases left unmatched: 1. Germline values: CDR1 SGHRS, CDR2 YFSETQ. This CDR3 contains 13 residues. The CDR3 sequence is CASGLAGANEQFF. CDR3 DNA sequence: TGCGCCAGCGGACTAGCGGGAGCCAATGAGCAGTTCTTC.

This clone was observed once. DNA for the CDR3: TGTGCCAGCAGCCAAGATCGAGGAGGAGTTCCTTCCAACGAGCAGTACTTC. It yields the protein CASSQDRGGVPSNEQYF. V usage is TRBV4-2 and J usage is TRBJ2-7, with a weak D call TRBD2 (5 bases). V was cut by 0 bases and J by 5 bases, with 20 bases left in between. This CDR3 has 17 residues. Germline assignment: CDR1 LGHNA and CDR2 YNFKEQ.